The clone carrying this T cell receptor beta chain was recorded many times. Its target is not known. The data originate from a study of CD8 T cells in ankylosing spondylitis. Findings of the study overall: The study looked at matched synovial fluid samples from ankylosing spondylitis patients. Disease-linked clones were reported to be significantly enriched there. Earlier studies detected some motif variants in reactive arthritis synovial fluid and blood.

The ends lost 2 bases at V and 4 bases at J; junction bases unmatched: 6. This CDR3 comprises 15 residues. Per germline, CDR1 SGHRS and CDR2 YFSETQ. Quantitative 5'-RACE was performed with molecular barcodes, and it yielded the TCR beta libraries. TCRdb analysed the 5' RACE reads with MiXCR anew, one entry per CDR3 protein. The sample lists fewer than 200,000 distinct CDR3 sequences; around a sixth were seen once. The TCR sequence derives from a male donor between 10 and 30 years old with ankylosing spondylitis or in good health (not recorded which). Sequencing was carried out using blood, either unsorted or a sorted T cell fraction (not recorded which). The chain has TRBV5-1 and TRBJ2-3, with TRBD2 identical over 8 bases. The DNA for the CDR3 is TGCGCCAGCAGCTTAGCCGGGACTAGTGCAGATACGCAGTATTTT. Its protein is CASSLAGTSADTQYF.